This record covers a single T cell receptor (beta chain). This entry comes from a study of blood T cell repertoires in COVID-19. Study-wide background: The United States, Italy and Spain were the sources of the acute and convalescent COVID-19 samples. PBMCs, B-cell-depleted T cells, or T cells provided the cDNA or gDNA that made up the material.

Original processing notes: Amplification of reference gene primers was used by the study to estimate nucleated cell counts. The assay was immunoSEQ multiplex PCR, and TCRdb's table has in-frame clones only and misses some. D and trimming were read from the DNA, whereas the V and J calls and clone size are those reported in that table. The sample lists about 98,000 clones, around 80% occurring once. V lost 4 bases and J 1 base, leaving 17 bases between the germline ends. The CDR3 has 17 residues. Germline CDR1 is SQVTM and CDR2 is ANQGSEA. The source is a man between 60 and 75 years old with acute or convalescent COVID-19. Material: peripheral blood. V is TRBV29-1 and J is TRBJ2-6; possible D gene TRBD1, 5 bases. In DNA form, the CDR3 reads TGCAGCGTTGTAGGTCTACAGGTGGGATCTGGGGCCAACGTCCTGACTTTC. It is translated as CSVVGLQVGSGANVLTF.